These T cell receptor beta chains were read from a single sample in a study of blood T cells in healthy people across ages. MiXCR, applied by TCRdb to the 5' RACE reads, yields one record per CDR3 protein. The sample holds 1.5 million to 2 million distinct CDR3 sequences, roughly 28% seen once. Sample: blood. The receptors originated from a woman aged 25 to 39 in good health. Each CDR3 is given with its conserved first and last residue.

TRBV11-2 CASSRTGTNGELFF
TRBV18 CASSQSHYEQFF
TRBV4-3 CASSQGLAGGSYEQYF
TRBV19 CASSRPGRVSTYEQYF
TRBV6-5 CASSYSSGGIQETQYF
TRBV9 CASSTGLGEQFF
TRBV3-1 CASSLRDRGQRAPLHF
TRBV6-2/TRBV6-3 CAGSYSWTVYGYTF
TRBV15 CATTPGQGHQPQHF
TRBV12-3/TRBV12-4 CASRQGVRADTQYF
TRBV6-6 CASSYGREGKTQYF
TRBV5-1 CASSLTGGETDTQYF
TRBV6-5 CASRWDRDSCEQYF
TRBV14 CASSHLAGFSEQYF
TRBV7-9 CASSPLWTSGGEQFF
TRBV28 CASSLPPAGRYGYTF